The subject of this entry is one T cell receptor beta chain. There are 16 residues in the CDR3. With 2 bases clipped from V and 2 bases from J, the junction kept 6 bases outside the gene matches. Germline V CDR1 and CDR2: SGHTS, YDEGEE. This specimen comes from a study of blood T cell repertoires in COVID-19. Looking at the study overall: Samples taken during acute and convalescent COVID-19 were collected in the United States, Italy and Spain.

Sequencing was performed with immunoSEQ multiplex PCR; in TCRdb, only in-frame clones are kept and a portion is missing. This sample has about 240,000 clones, with about 90% found just once. The V gene is TRBV5-8, the J gene TRBJ2-5; 10 nucleotides line up with TRBD1. The specimen was PBMCs or T cells enriched from blood (not recorded which). The sequence was obtained from a woman aged 40 to 55 with acute COVID-19. The CDR3 coding sequence is TGTGCCAGCAGCTTCGGGACAGGGGCAGCTCAAGAGACCCAGTACTTC. Translated, it gives CASSFGTGAAQETQYF.